This T cell receptor beta chain stems from a study of a mutant IDH1 vaccine in newly diagnosed glioma (dated by TCRdb to the early 2020s). About the full investigation: Vaccination started 4-6 weeks after radiotherapy alone, or was given together with temozolomide cycles in the groups whose treatment included chemotherapy. Longitudinal TCRB deep sequencing was performed for fewer than 30 treated patients wherever samples were available for exploratory analyses. The roughly 33 treated patients were about 60% male and about 38% female, with a mean age of around 40 years. Before enrollment, most patients had been given radiochemotherapy with temozolomide as standard therapy, while the rest had received either radiotherapy alone or temozolomide alone. Six visits were used for peripheral blood collection: V03 (baseline), V05, V07, V10, V12 and V13. The week-35 safety follow-up was designated visit V12, and the week-47 end of study was designated visit V13.

This clone has only one observation. The antigen this receptor binds is unknown. Base qualities are not provided; no much larger clone lies one nucleotide away. The library was produced with the immunoSEQ multiplex PCR assay. Following the manufacturer's protocol, the hsTCRB Kit was used to amplify rearranged TCR beta chain sequences. TCRB libraries were sequenced on an Illumina MiSeq. In the source study's methods: The kit vendor's proprietary platform handled demultiplexing, trimming and gene mapping. The clones in this table, taken by TCRdb from immuneACCESS, are in-frame only. Not every clone is retained; where verified, under half of the shortfall comes from an unresolved V gene, and the cause of the rest is unknown. V, J and clone size reflect that table, while D and trimming were determined from the DNA. The sample includes about 32,000 clones, with 78% observed a single time. 10% to 12% of the sample goes to the ten largest clones.

Overall study results and their limits: Pseudoprogression seemed to be unrelated to changes in the top peripheral T cell clonotypes found by TCRB sequencing. Vaccine-induced immune responses across multiple MHC alleles were detected in 90% to 95% of patients. It was noted by the authors that analyses of patient blood samples could not be reproduced owing to sample limitations. Selection of PBMC samples for TCRB deep sequencing was based on availability.

The germline V gene provides CDR1 SGHTA and CDR2 FQGNSA. Trimming takes 2 bases off V and 0 bases off J; junction bases not matched to a gene: 9. The CDR3 starts with the cysteine, ends with the phenylalanine, and has 18 residues. The sequence is cut down to CDR3 DNA, 54 bases in frame from base 1. Reading the label with the study, this specimen's time point is: week 35, safety follow-up. A 20-mer mutant IDH1 peptide at 300 micrograms in Montanide made up each vaccine dose, which was injected subcutaneously together with topical imiquimod. Patients received eight vaccinations in weeks 1, 3, 5, 7, 11, 15, 19 and 23, corresponding to visits V03 through V10. All donors had newly diagnosed IDH1-mutant astrocytomas of WHO grade 3 or 4 that showed loss of nuclear ATRX. The samples were drawn from NOA16, a multicentre, single-arm, open-label phase I trial in Germany that tested a mutant IDH1 peptide vaccine in humans for the first time. The DNeasy Blood and Tissue Kit was used to extract genomic DNA from EDTA blood for TCRB sequencing.

The sequence joins TRBV7-2 to TRBJ1-1, with 10 junctional bases fitting TRBD1. The specimen was PBMCs, collected from a glioma patient whose treatment included an IDH1 peptide vaccine. The TCR originated in a woman aged 40-49 years with glioma. The CDR3 region: CASSLRGGTGALNTEAFF. The bases read TGTGCCAGCAGCTTACGAGGGGGGACAGGGGCTTTGAACACTGAAGCTTTCTTT. When the CDR3 is completed using the reference TRBV7-2 and TRBJ1-1 genes on either side, the full variable domain is GAGVSQSPSNKVTEKGKDVELRCDPISGHTALYWYRQSLGQGLEFLIYFQGNSAPDKSGLPSDRFSAERTGGSVSTLTIQRTQQEDSAVYLCASSLRGGTGALNTEAFFGQGTRLTVV.